This T cell receptor beta chain was captured by sequencing in a study of blood T cell repertoires in COVID-19. Study-level background: The study drew acute and convalescent COVID-19 samples from the United States, Italy and Spain. From T cells, B-cell-depleted T cells, or PBMCs came the material, which was cDNA or gDNA.

In the source study's methods: Amplification from reference gene primers served as the basis for estimated nucleated cell counts. TCRdb's copy holds only in-frame clones and misses some; the assay was immunoSEQ multiplex PCR. V and J calls and clone size are as listed in that table; D and trimming were resolved from the DNA. The table shows 410,000 or so clones, with 86% occurring only once. The CDR3 spans 15 residues. The germline CDR1 and CDR2 sequences are SGHRS and YFSETQ. After removal of 6 bases from V and 4 bases from J, the junction contained 9 bases not matched to a gene. There are a few counts of this clone.

This sequence was found in a woman aged 25 to 39 with active or convalescent COVID-19. V usage is TRBV5-1 and J usage is TRBJ2-3; TRBD2 aligns across 9 bases. Sequencing was performed on peripheral blood. Here the CDR3 DNA reads TGCGCCAGCACTAGAGGGACTAGCTTGGCAGATACGCAGTATTTT. As protein: CASTRGTSLADTQYF.